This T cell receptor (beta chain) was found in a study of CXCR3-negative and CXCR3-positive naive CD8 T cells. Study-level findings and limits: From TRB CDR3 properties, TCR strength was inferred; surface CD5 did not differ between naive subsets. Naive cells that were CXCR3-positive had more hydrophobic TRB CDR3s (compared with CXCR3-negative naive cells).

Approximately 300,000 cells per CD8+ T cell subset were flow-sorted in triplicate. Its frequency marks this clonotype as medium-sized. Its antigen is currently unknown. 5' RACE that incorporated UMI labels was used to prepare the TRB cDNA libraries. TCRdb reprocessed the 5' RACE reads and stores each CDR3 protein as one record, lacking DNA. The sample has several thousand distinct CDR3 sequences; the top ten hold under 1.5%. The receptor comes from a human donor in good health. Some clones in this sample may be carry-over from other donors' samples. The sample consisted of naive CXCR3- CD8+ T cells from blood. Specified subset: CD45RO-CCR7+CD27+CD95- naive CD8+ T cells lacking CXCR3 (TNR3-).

CDR3 amino acids: CASSGTGSFDEQFF. The chain has TRBV7-9 and TRBJ2-1; TCRdb outputs TRBD1, but without DNA this stays unchecked. Germline V gives CDR1 SEHNR, CDR2 FQNEAQ (reference sequence). The CDR3 is made up of 14 amino acids.